The clone carrying this T cell receptor (beta chain) was observed a few times. This specimen comes from a study of blood T cell repertoires in COVID-19. For the study at large: Italy, Spain and the United States were the sources of the convalescent and acute COVID-19 samples. T cells, B-cell-depleted T cells, or PBMCs provided the cDNA or gDNA that served as material.

Donors were grouped by their self-reported clinical history. The CDR3 extends over 14 amino acids. Germline CDR1 is MNHNS and CDR2 is SASEGT. V was clipped by 3 bases and J by 5 bases, with 13 bases between them. Authors' data handling: By means of reference gene primer amplification, nucleated cell counts were estimated. Using immunoSEQ multiplex PCR, the repertoire was profiled, and TCRdb retains in-frame clones only, with some absent. That table furnishes V, J and clone size, whereas the DNA furnished D and trimming. The sample carries over 130,000 clones, 75% to 80% recorded once. This sequence was found in a woman aged 45-65 years who had recovered from COVID-19. The chain uses TRBV6-1 and TRBJ1-2; the D is unclear. Sample: PBMCs or T cells enriched from blood (not recorded which). DNA for the CDR3: TGTGCCAGCAGTGACGGGGTGACGGGATATGGCTACACCTTC. It is translated as CASSDGVTGYGYTF.